These T cell receptor beta chains were read from a single sample in a study of blood T cell repertoires in COVID-19. Here immunoSEQ multiplex PCR was the method, and the copy in TCRdb shows in-frame clones only, minus some. The sample lists 170,000 or so clones, just under 90% seen once, with roughly an eighth in the top ten. The specimen was peripheral blood. All receptors derive from a woman in her 70s with COVID-19, enrolled during active disease. Both conserved end residues are part of each CDR3. The D gene is left open where the match is weak. Size values are once, few and many counts, or a class for expanded clones, and some rows have none.

>TRBJ2-5|NA|13|few|TRBV7-2
TGTGCCAGCAGCTTAGTCATTGAGGAGACCCAGTACTTC
CASSLVIEETQYF
>TRBJ1-1|NA|16|NA|TRBV11-3
TGTGCCAGCAGCCTAACGCGGGCCAGGCCGAACACTGAAGCTTTCTTT
CASSLTRARPNTEAFF
>TRBJ2-5|NA|14|NA|TRBV7-2
TGTGCCAGCAGCTTAGGCCTAGCCCGGGAGACCCAGTACTTC
CASSLGLARETQYF
>TRBJ2-7|NA|14|NA|TRBV5-1
TGCGCCAGCAGCCTTTCGGGAGACTACTACGAGCAGTACTTC
CASSLSGDYYEQYF
>TRBJ2-1|TRBD2|19|NA|TRBV10-3
TGTGCCATCAGTGAGACGTACGCCGGGACTAGCTTCTCCTACAATGAGCAGTTCTTC
CAISETYAGTSFSYNEQFF
>TRBJ1-4|TRBD1|14|NA|TRBV19
TGTGCCACCCGACAGGGTGGCTCTAATGAAAAACTGTTTTTT
CATRQGGSNEKLFF
>TRBJ1-2|TRBD1|15|NA|TRBV7-9
TGTGCCAGCAGCTTACCGGGGGACAGGGGGAACGGCTACACCTTC
CASSLPGDRGNGYTF
>TRBJ2-1|NA|14|NA|TRBV19
TGTGCCAGTAGTAGCTACAGGGGGAGGGATGAGCAGTTCTTC
CASSSYRGRDEQFF
>TRBJ2-4|TRBD1|15|NA|TRBV28
TGTGCCAGCAGTACAACCGGGACAGGGAATAACATTCAGTACTTC
CASSTTGTGNNIQYF
>TRBJ1-3|NA|14|NA|TRBV19
TGTGCCACCCAGAAGACACACTCTGGAAACACCATATATTTT
CATQKTHSGNTIYF
>TRBJ1-2|NA|15|few|TRBV7-9
TGTGCCAGCAGCCCAGAGGTGGGTTCGGGCTATGGCTACACCTTC
CASSPEVGSGYGYTF
>TRBJ2-2|NA|14|NA|TRBV9
TGTGCCAGCAGCCCCTACCACCTCGTGGGGGAGCTGTTTTTT
CASSPYHLVGELFF
>TRBJ2-5|NA|15|NA|TRBV7-8
TGTGCCAGCAGCTTAGAGTCAGGCCCAACGTCGACCCAGTACTTC
CASSLESGPTSTQYF
>TRBJ2-7|NA|15|NA|TRBV11-2
TGTGCCAGCAGCCAGAGACGGGGAGTCTTGGCCGAGCAGTACTTC
CASSQRRGVLAEQYF
>TRBJ2-7|NA|13|NA|TRBV9
TGTGCCAGCAGCCCAGGGCCTGACTACGAGCAGTACTTC
CASSPGPDYEQYF
>TRBJ1-4|NA|16|NA|TRBV4-1
TGCGCCAGCAGCCAAGCCCGGGGGGCCCGCGACGAAAAACTGTTTTTT
CASSQARGARDEKLFF
>TRBJ2-1|NA|12|NA|TRBV24-1
TGTGCCACCAGTGTCATTGACAATGAGCAGTTCTTC
CATSVIDNEQFF
>TRBJ2-3|NA|14|NA|TRBV2
TGTGCCAGCAGTGTGTCGGCGGGCACAGATACGCAGTATTTT
CASSVSAGTDTQYF
>TRBJ1-6|NA|13|few|TRBV19
TGTGCCAGTAGCACGGTAGATAATTCACCCCTCCACTTT
CASSTVDNSPLHF
>TRBJ2-7|NA|13|NA|TRBV28
TGTGCCAGCAGTTTAACCCAGTCCTACGAGCAGTACTTC
CASSLTQSYEQYF
>TRBJ1-2|TRBD1|16|NA|TRBV19
TGTGCCAGTAGACAGCCCGGGACAGGGGGCCGCTATGGCTACACCTTC
CASRQPGTGGRYGYTF
>TRBJ2-2|TRBD1|15|NA|TRBV5-8
TGTGCCAGCAGCGGGGGGACAGGGTCCGGCGGGGAGCTGTTTTTT
CASSGGTGSGGELFF
>TRBJ2-5|NA|13|NA|TRBV5-4
TGTGCCAGCAGCTTGTTGACTCAAGAGACCCAGTACTTC
CASSLLTQETQYF
>TRBJ1-1|NA|13|once|TRBV10-3
TGTGCCATCACCTTGGAGGGAAACACTGAAGCTTTCTTT
CAITLEGNTEAFF
>TRBJ2-2|NA|16|NA|TRBV6-6
TGTGCCAGCAGTTACTCGTTGTCATTGAACACCGGGGAGCTGTTTTTT
CASSYSLSLNTGELFF
>TRBJ1-1|NA|15|NA|TRBV28
TGTGCCAGCAGTTTTCCCGGGAAGGCGAACACTGAAGCTTTCTTT
CASSFPGKANTEAFF
>TRBJ2-1|NA|15|NA|TRBV7-2
TGTGCCAGCAGCTTATACCCGGGGGCCTACAATGAGCAGTTCTTC
CASSLYPGAYNEQFF
>TRBJ1-5|TRBD1|15|NA|TRBV10-3
TGTGCCACTACCTCAGACAGGGGGGGAGATCAGCCCCAGCATTTT
CATTSDRGGDQPQHF
>TRBJ1-5|TRBD1|13|NA|TRBV30
TGTGCCGGCTCGGGACAGGGGAATCAGCCCCAGCATTTT
CAGSGQGNQPQHF
>TRBJ2-3|NA|17|NA|TRBV5-1
TGCGCCAGCAGCCTCAATTCCCAGGGATGGGGCACAGATACGCAGTATTTT
CASSLNSQGWGTDTQYF
>TRBJ2-5|NA|12|once|TRBV29-1
TGCAGCGTCGGGAGCGGCGGAGAGACCCAGTACTTC
CSVGSGGETQYF
>TRBJ2-5|TRBD2|14|NA|TRBV2
TGTGCCAGCAGTGAAGGAGCGGGAGCGGGGACCCAGTACTTC
CASSEGAGAGTQYF
>TRBJ1-1|TRBD1|13|NA|TRBV19
TGTGCCAGTTTCGGACAGGGGGGTACTGAAGCTTTCTTT
CASFGQGGTEAFF
>TRBJ1-2|NA|12|NA|TRBV29-1
TGCAGCGTTATGATTAGGGGAGGCGGCTACACCTTC
CSVMIRGGGYTF
>TRBJ2-3|NA|15|NA|TRBV24-1
TGTGCCACCAGTGATGCCGAAGAGATTACGGATACGCAGTATTTT
CATSDAEEITDTQYF
>TRBJ2-1|NA|16|NA|TRBV13
TGTGCCAGCAGTCCAAGTCACTCGGGAGCTCGCAATGAGCAGTTCTTC
CASSPSHSGARNEQFF
>TRBJ2-1|TRBD1|15|once|TRBV7-9
TGTGCCAGCACCCACCGGGACAGGGGGTCTGATGAGCAGTTCTTC
CASTHRDRGSDEQFF
>TRBJ2-2|NA|15|NA|TRBV4-2
TGTGCCAGCAGCCAAGAGTGGGGCGGCACCGGGGAGCTGTTTTTT
CASSQEWGGTGELFF
>TRBJ2-2|NA|15|NA|TRBV28
TGTGCCAGCATCCAGGACGCACGGGGCACCGGGGAGCTGTTTTTT
CASIQDARGTGELFF
>TRBJ2-7|TRBD1|11|NA|TRBV6-6
TGTGCCCACGGACAGGGCTACGAGCAGTACTTC
CAHGQGYEQYF
>TRBJ2-1|TRBD1|13|NA|TRBV29-1
TGCAGCGTTGAGCCGACAGGGGTTAATGAGCAGTTCTTC
CSVEPTGVNEQFF
>TRBJ2-3|TRBD2|17|NA|TRBV7-3
TGTGCCAGCAGCTTAGGGACTAGCGGGAGGCCTCCAGATACGCAGTATTTT
CASSLGTSGRPPDTQYF
>TRBJ2-7|NA|11|NA|TRBV20-1
TGCAGTGCTAGAGTATCTGACGAGCAGTACTTC
CSARVSDEQYF
>TRBJ1-5|NA|13|NA|TRBV19
TGTGCCAGTAGTACCCCGCAGGATCAGCCCCAGCATTTT
CASSTPQDQPQHF
>TRBJ2-1|TRBD2|19|NA|TRBV27
TGTGCCAGCAGTCCTAATCCTCGGACTAGCGGTACCTCCTACAATGAGCAGTTCTTC
CASSPNPRTSGTSYNEQFF
>TRBJ2-7|NA|12|NA|TRBV11-2
TGTGCCAGCAGCCTTTCACGGGGCGAGCAGTACTTC
CASSLSRGEQYF
>TRBJ1-5|TRBD1|14|NA|TRBV28
TGTGCCAGCAGTCGACAGGGAAAGAGTCAGCCCCAGCATTTT
CASSRQGKSQPQHF
>TRBJ1-2|TRBD1|15|NA|TRBV6-5
TGTGCCAGTGGGACAGCAAGCTATGTTAGCTATGGCTACACCTTC
CASGTASYVSYGYTF
>TRBJ1-5|TRBD1|17|NA|TRBV19
TGTGCCAGTAGTGCCCGGGACAGGGTGAGTAGCAATCAGCCCCAGCATTTT
CASSARDRVSSNQPQHF
>TRBJ2-5|TRBD1|14|NA|TRBV29-1
TGCAGCGGGGTCCGGGACAGGGGTGGAGAGACCCAGTACTTC
CSGVRDRGGETQYF
>TRBJ2-2|NA|16|once|TRBV5-1
TGCGCCAGCAGCTTGGCAGGGGGGCTGAACACCGGGGAGCTGTTTTTT
CASSLAGGLNTGELFF
>TRBJ2-3|TRBD2|17|NA|TRBV6-1
TGTGCCAGCAGTGACATGGGACTAGCGGGAGTGGGAGATACGCAGTATTTT
CASSDMGLAGVGDTQYF
>TRBJ2-7|TRBD1|15|NA|TRBV6-2/TRBV6-3
TGTGCCAGCAGTTCCGGACAGGATATCTCCTACGAGCAGTACTTC
CASSSGQDISYEQYF
>TRBJ1-6|NA|15|NA|TRBV6-5
TGTGCCAGCAGTCCACGGGGGGGGGACGACTCACCCCTCCACTTT
CASSPRGGDDSPLHF
>TRBJ1-2|NA|13|NA|TRBV25-1
TGTGCCAGCATCGAACAGGGAGGGTATGGCTACACCTTC
CASIEQGGYGYTF
>TRBJ1-6|TRBD1|15|once|TRBV2
TGTGCCAGCAGTGGGGCGACAGGGAATAATTCACCCCTCCACTTT
CASSGATGNNSPLHF
>TRBJ1-2|NA|12|NA|TRBV28
TGTGCCAGCAACGGGGTTGGCTATGGCTACACCTTC
CASNGVGYGYTF
>TRBJ2-7|TRBD1|14|NA|TRBV27
TGTGCCAGCAGGGGGACAGCTCTATCAAACGAGCAGTACTTC
CASRGTALSNEQYF
>TRBJ2-7|TRBD2|15|once|TRBV9
TGTGCCAGCAGCCCTTTTAGCGGGAGTAGCTACGAGCAGTACTTC
CASSPFSGSSYEQYF